Listed below are T cell receptor beta chains from one sample, sequenced in a study of blood T cell repertoires in COVID-19. Data came from immunoSEQ multiplex PCR; TCRdb stores just in-frame clones and leaves some out. This table has under 250,000 clones, around 90% appearing once. The sample taken for sequencing was peripheral blood. The receptors shown here come from a man aged 60 to 69 with COVID-19, enrolled during active disease. CDR3s include the opening cysteine and the closing phenylalanine or tryptophan. Each record gives: D gene, CDR3 length, V gene, clone size, J gene, CDR3 protein, CDR3 DNA. A D gene is named only where the DNA matches it firmly. A row's size may be missing; if present it is once, few, many or a size class.

TRBD1	13	TRBV5-1	-	TRBJ1-1	CASSWTGGTEAFF	TGCGCCAGCAGTTGGACAGGGGGCACTGAAGCTTTCTTT
-	13	TRBV7-8	-	TRBJ1-1	CASSPDLYTEAFF	TGTGCCAGCAGCCCCGACTTATACACTGAAGCTTTCTTT
-	18	TRBV12-2	-	TRBJ2-7	CASRLSMRGRASSYEQYF	TGTGCAAGTCGCTTATCAATGCGGGGGAGGGCAAGCTCCTACGAGCAGTACTTC
TRBD2	17	TRBV28	-	TRBJ2-1	CASSFPMTSGRGNEQFF	TGTGCCAGCAGTTTCCCTATGACTAGCGGGAGGGGAAATGAGCAGTTCTTC
-	13	TRBV24-1	-	TRBJ2-7	CATKFRLGFEQYF	TGTGCCACCAAGTTCCGGCTAGGCTTCGAGCAGTACTTC
TRBD1	17	TRBV18	-	TRBJ2-7	CASSTAITGQGHYEQYF	TGTGCCAGCTCCACGGCGATCACGGGACAGGGGCACTACGAGCAGTACTTC
-	15	TRBV24-1	-	TRBJ2-7	CATSDPIGEKNEQYF	TGTGCCACCAGTGATCCCATAGGGGAAAAAAACGAGCAGTACTTC
-	13	TRBV19	-	TRBJ1-2	CASSIAGNYGYTF	TGTGCCAGTAGTATCGCCGGTAACTATGGCTACACCTTC
TRBD1	16	TRBV4-1	-	TRBJ2-2	CASSQDRGRSHSELFF	TGCGCCAGCAGCCAAGATAGGGGGCGTTCCCACTCGGAGCTGTTTTTT
TRBD1	14	TRBV29-1	once	TRBJ1-1	CSVEIGHRGTEAFF	TGCAGCGTTGAAATAGGGCACAGGGGCACTGAAGCTTTCTTT
-	16	TRBV19	once	TRBJ1-3	CASSSPGTRAGNTIYF	TGTGCCAGTAGTAGCCCTGGGACACGCGCTGGAAACACCATATATTTT
-	12	TRBV18	once	TRBJ1-2	CATLSSGDGYTF	TGTGCCACACTCTCTTCGGGAGATGGCTACACCTTC
-	14	TRBV5-6	-	TRBJ1-2	CASSFTESNYGYTF	TGTGCCAGCAGCTTTACAGAATCTAACTATGGCTACACCTTC